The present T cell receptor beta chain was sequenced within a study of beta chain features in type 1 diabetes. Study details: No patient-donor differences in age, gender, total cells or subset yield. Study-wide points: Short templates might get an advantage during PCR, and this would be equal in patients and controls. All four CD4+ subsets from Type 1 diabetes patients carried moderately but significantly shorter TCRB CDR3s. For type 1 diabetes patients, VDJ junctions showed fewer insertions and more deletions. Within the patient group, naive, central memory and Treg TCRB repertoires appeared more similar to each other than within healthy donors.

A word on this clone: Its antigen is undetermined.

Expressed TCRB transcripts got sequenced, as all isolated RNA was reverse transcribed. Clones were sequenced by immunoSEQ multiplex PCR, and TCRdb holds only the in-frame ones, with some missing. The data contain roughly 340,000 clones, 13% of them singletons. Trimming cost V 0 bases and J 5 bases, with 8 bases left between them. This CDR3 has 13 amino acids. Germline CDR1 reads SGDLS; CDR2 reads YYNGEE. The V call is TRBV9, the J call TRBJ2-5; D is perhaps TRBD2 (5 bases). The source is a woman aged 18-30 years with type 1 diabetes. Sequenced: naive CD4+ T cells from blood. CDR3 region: CASSVAGWETQYF. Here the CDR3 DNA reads TGTGCCAGCAGCGTAGCGGGGTGGGAGACCCAGTACTTC.